The present T cell receptor beta chain was sequenced within a study of OX40 agonist ivuxolimab in advanced cancers. Findings and caveats of the study: Antigen targets of the expanded peripheral T cells went undetermined.

Notes on this clone: Its antigen is unknown.

Germline CDR1 and CDR2: SGHRS and YFSETQ. V shed 4 bases, J shed 2 bases, and the junction held 6 bases outside the gene matches. There are 16 residues in the CDR3. Libraries were prepared by immunoSEQ multiplex PCR; TCRdb keeps only in-frame clonotypes and omits some of them. The table includes tens of thousands of clones, 75% to 95% detected once. The sample in question was CD4+ or CD8+ T cells sorted from blood, obtained in a trial of the OX40 agonist ivuxolimab. The receptor's source is an adult with an advanced solid tumor such as melanoma, head and neck, liver or kidney cancer. The chain has TRBV5-1 and TRBJ2-1; TRBD2 matches at 10 bases. The CDR3 region is CASSVLAGTTYNEQFF. The CDR3 region has the DNA TGCGCCAGCAGCGTACTAGCGGGGACAACCTACAATGAGCAGTTCTTC.